A single sample gave rise to the 32 T cell receptor beta chains below, sequenced in a study of beta chain features in type 1 diabetes. Notes on the study in general: Type 1 diabetes patients had TCRB CDR3s that were shorter (moderately but significantly so) in all four CD4+ subsets.

Their antigen targets remain unknown. Every isolated RNA sample was fully reverse transcribed, so sequencing captured expressed TCRB transcripts. The assay was immunoSEQ multiplex PCR, and TCRdb's table has in-frame clones only and misses some. Among 100,000 to 150,000 clones listed, about 15% were seen once. What was sequenced was central memory CD4+ T cells from blood. The receptors were sampled from a man aged 30 to 39 with type 1 diabetes.

The V gene is TRBV5-1, the J gene TRBJ1-4; D gene uncertain. This CDR3 region has 13 residues. The V gene's germline CDR1 is SGHRS and CDR2 YFSETQ. With 3 bases removed from V and 6 bases from J, the gap between germline ends came to 9 bases. CDR3 sequence (DNA): TGCGCCAGCAGCTCGGGCCTGGATGAAAAACTGTTTTTT. Its translation is CASSSGLDEKLFF.

There are a few counts of this clone. The J gene is TRBJ1-2, the V gene TRBV5-6; the match to TRBD1 covers 10 bases. After removal of 4 bases from V and 2 bases from J, the junction contained 11 bases not matched to a gene. Germline V lookup: CDR1 SGHDT, CDR2 YYEEEE. This CDR3 contains 17 residues. CDR3 sequence (DNA): TGTGCCAGCAGCCCTGAAGGACAGGGGGTATGGAACTATGGCTACACCTTC. Translation: CASSPEGQGVWNYGYTF. Supplemented by reference TRBV5-6 and TRBJ1-2, the full variable domain reads DAGVTQSPTHLIKTRGQQVTLRCSPKSGHDTVSWYQQALGQGPQFIFQYYEEEERQRGNFPDRFSGHQFPNYSSELNVNALLLGDSALYLCASSPEGQGVWNYGYTFGSGTRLTVV.

This clone was seen a handful of times. The rearrangement joins TRBV4-3 to TRBJ2-7, with D perhaps matching TRBD2 (6 bases). V was shortened by 4 bases and J by 5 bases, with 6 bases between the two germline ends. Per the germline V gene, CDR1 is LGHNA and CDR2 is YSLEER. CDR3 length equals 11 residues. CDR3 sequence: CASSRGDEQYF. The CDR3 bases are TGCGCCAGCAGCCGGGGGGACGAGCAGTACTTC.

The rearrangement uses TRBV25-1 and TRBJ2-3; 8 nucleotides agree with TRBD1. The CDR3 runs to 14 residues. J was trimmed by 6 bases and V by 4 bases; bases with no gene match: 6. CDR1 and CDR2 (germline): MGHDK, SYGVNS. For the CDR3, the DNA is TGTGCCAGCAGTGCGACAGGGGAAGCGGATACGCAGTATTTT. Its protein product is CASSATGEADTQYF.

V gene TRBV12-5 combines with J gene TRBJ2-7, with 8 positions matching TRBD1. Trimming removed 5 bases from V and 5 bases from J; junction bases left unmatched: 8. The CDR3 runs 14 residues. Germline CDR1 LGHNT, CDR2 FRNRAP. The CDR3 loop is CASGTPGQEDEQYF. DNA for the CDR3: TGTGCTAGTGGTACCCCGGGACAGGAGGACGAGCAGTACTTC.

There are many counts of this clone. The chain recombines TRBV2 with TRBJ2-5; 12 bases are shared with TRBD2. CDR1 is SNHLY and CDR2 is FYNNEI in the germline V gene. Trimming at V came to 6 bases and at J to 5 bases, leaving 7 bases not matched to a gene. The CDR3 is made up of 15 amino acids. This chain's CDR3 is CASSASGGALETQYF. The CDR3 DNA is TGTGCCAGCAGCGCTAGCGGGGGGGCCTTGGAGACCCAGTACTTC.

The chain carries TRBV6-1 and TRBJ1-3; D is unclear. CDR3 size: 12 residues. Trimming removed 7 bases at V and 3 bases at J, with 7 bases between. Per germline, CDR1 MNHNS and CDR2 SASEGT. This chain's CDR3 is CASNRGGNTIYF. The CDR3 DNA sequence: TGTGCCAGCAACCGGGGTGGAAACACCATATATTTT.

This clone was observed a few times. The V call is TRBV28, the J call TRBJ1-5; 7 nucleotides match TRBD1. Unmatched junction bases numbered 4, after V lost 4 bases and J lost 1 base. Looked up from germline, CDR1 is MDHEN and CDR2 is SYDVKM. CDR3 length: 15 residues. The CDR3 nucleotides are TGTGCCAGCAGTTCACAGGGGTTAAGCAATCAGCCCCAGCATTTT. Translating it yields CASSSQGLSNQPQHF. Supplemented by reference TRBV28 and TRBJ1-5, the full variable domain reads DVKVTQSSRYLVKRTGEKVFLECVQDMDHENMFWYRQDPGLGLRLIYFSYDVKMKEKGDIPEGYSVSREKKERFSLILESASTNQTSMYLCASSSQGLSNQPQHFGDGTRLSIL.

CDR3 coding DNA: TGTGCCAGCGTCCTAGCGGGGAACAATGAGCAGTTCTTC. Translating gives CASVLAGNNEQFF. The rearrangement uses TRBV6-1 and TRBJ2-1; TRBD2 aligns across 9 bases. This CDR3 has 13 amino acids. Germline loops: CDR1 MNHNS, CDR2 SASEGT. V shed 8 bases and J 5 bases; nucleotides not matched to a gene: 4.

This clone was seen only a few times. The chain combines TRBV6-1 with TRBJ2-3, with 7 bases lining up with TRBD2. The CDR3 is made up of 16 amino acids. Trimming removed 3 bases from V and 4 bases from J; junction bases left unmatched: 10. Germline CDR1 is MNHNS and CDR2 is SASEGT. CDR3 coding DNA: TGTGCCAGCAGTGACGCACTAGCGAGGATGTCAGATACGCAGTATTTT. It codes for CASSDALARMSDTQYF.

This clone showed up just a few times. The chain carries TRBV7-2 and TRBJ2-2; no reliable D call. The CDR3 totals 14 residues. The V end lost 2 bases, the J end lost 5 bases, and 9 bases lay between the germline ends. Germline assignment: CDR1 SGHTA and CDR2 FQGNSA. The DNA of the CDR3 is TGTGCCAGCAGCTTAAGTCTTTTGACCGGGGAGCTGTTTTTT. Its protein product is CASSLSLLTGELFF.

CDR3 bases: TGCAGCGTTGAAGCGGCGCCCCAAGAGACCCAGTACTTC. Its translation: CSVEAAPQETQYF. The J gene is TRBJ2-5, the V gene TRBV29-1, with D uncertain. The length of the CDR3 is 13 residues. Germline-derived CDR1 and CDR2 are SQVTM and ANQGSEA. V lost 1 base, J lost 1 base, and 7 bases lay in between.

This sequence joins TRBV20-1 and TRBJ2-1; unclear D gene. This CDR3 has 11 amino acids. V gave up 3 bases and J gave up 4 bases, with 4 bases separating them. Germline loops: CDR1 DFQATT, CDR2 SNEGSKA (reference sequence). CDR3 sequence (DNA): TGCAGTGCTAGTGGGTACAATGAGCAGTTCTTC. It is translated as CSASGYNEQFF.

CDR3 residues: CASSPGWGLETQYF. The CDR3 bases are TGCGCCAGCAGCCCCGGGTGGGGGTTGGAGACCCAGTACTTC. The chain couples TRBV5-1 to TRBJ2-5; D is perhaps TRBD1 or TRBD2 (5 bases each). The CDR3 sequence is 14 residues long. V shed 4 bases and J shed 5 bases, with 15 bases lying between them. The germline V gene encodes CDR1 SGHRS and CDR2 YFSETQ.

A remark on this clone: Other DNA sequences of this sample code for an identical CDR3. J is TRBJ2-7 and V is TRBV7-9; TRBD1 matches at 7 bases. The trim removed 6 bases at V and 4 bases at J, leaving 3 bases unmatched. This CDR3 has 12 amino acids. Germline V lookup: CDR1 SEHNR, CDR2 FQNEAQ (reference sequence). The CDR3 DNA follows: TGTGCCAGCAGACGGGACAGTTACGAGCAGTACTTC. Translating gives CASRRDSYEQYF.

This clone was seen a handful of times. The CDR3 sequence: CASSIQGQGAYNEQFF. CDR3 sequence (DNA): TGTGCCAGTAGTATACAGGGACAGGGAGCCTACAATGAGCAGTTCTTC. The chain has TRBV19 and TRBJ2-1, with TRBD1 matching 9 bases. The CDR3 runs to 16 residues. Germline CDR1 and CDR2: LNHDA and SQIVND (reference sequence). V was clipped by 2 bases and J by 2 bases; unmatched bases: 4.

The chain links TRBV29-1 to TRBJ2-3; D unclear. Germline loops: CDR1 SQVTM, CDR2 ANQGSEA. The length of the CDR3 is 11 residues. The V and J ends lost 7 bases and 4 bases respectively, with 9 bases between them. CDR3 sequence (DNA): TGCAGCGCCCACGTTTCAGATACGCAGTATTTT. Amino acids: CSAHVSDTQYF.

This rearrangement joins TRBV10-3 to TRBJ2-3; 7 bases align to TRBD1. This CDR3 is 17 amino acids long. The germline CDR1 and CDR2 sequences are ENHRY and SYGVKD. V was clipped by 4 bases and J by 3 bases; unmatched bases: 13. The CDR3 DNA is TGTGCCATCAGTGCTACGGACAGGAGTAGATCGACAGATACGCAGTATTTT. It specifies CAISATDRSRSTDTQYF.

This rearrangement joins TRBV11-2 to TRBJ2-4; 7 positions match TRBD1. Germline-derived CDR1 and CDR2 are SGHAT and FQNNGV. V shed 6 bases and J 5 bases; nucleotides not matched to a gene: 10. There are 15 residues in the CDR3. The CDR3 bases are TGTGCCAGCAGATCATGGGCGGACAGGCAAAACATTCAGTACTTC. The encoded protein is CASRSWADRQNIQYF.

Only a few counts were recorded for this clone. The chain combines TRBV18 with TRBJ2-3, with D possibly being TRBD1 (5 bases). The CDR3 sequence is 15 residues long. V dropped 3 bases and J dropped 0 bases, with 10 bases sitting between them. Germline CDR1 is KGHSH and CDR2 is LQKENI. The CDR3 sequence: CASSPDKLSTDTQYF. CDR3 DNA: TGTGCCAGCTCACCGGACAAGCTTAGCACAGATACGCAGTATTTT.

The chain recombines TRBV4-3 with TRBJ2-5, with 7 bases that match TRBD1. V lost 0 bases and J lost 4; bases outside the gene matches: 2. The CDR3 extends over 14 amino acids. Germline V CDR1 and CDR2: LGHNA, YSLEER. In nucleotides, the CDR3 is TGCGCCAGCAGCCAAGATAGGGGGCGAGAGACCCAGTACTTC. This codes for CASSQDRGRETQYF.

The chain is built from TRBV23-1 and TRBJ2-7, with a tentative D call TRBD1 (5 bases). TRBV23-1 is designated an ORF whose function remains uncertain. Deletions cut 6 bases from V and 4 bases from J, with 19 bases between. CDR3 length equals 15 residues. The CDR3, as DNA: TGCGCCAGCAGGGGGATCAGGGAAGTTACTTACGAGCAGTACTTC. It yields the protein CASRGIREVTYEQYF.

This clone was counted ten times or more. The chain's CDR3 is CASSLAGTGVKDTQYF. Written as DNA, the CDR3 is TGTGCCAGCAGTTTAGCCGGGACAGGGGTAAAAGATACGCAGTATTTT. The V and J genes are TRBV28 and TRBJ2-3; 10 bases are a match to TRBD1. This CDR3 is built from 16 residues. Per germline, CDR1 MDHEN and CDR2 SYDVKM. Trimming took 2 bases from V and 5 from J; bases not matched to a gene: 7. The entire variable domain, with the rest obtained from reference TRBV28 and TRBJ2-3, is as follows: DVKVTQSSRYLVKRTGEKVFLECVQDMDHENMFWYRQDPGLGLRLIYFSYDVKMKEKGDIPEGYSVSREKKERFSLILESASTNQTSMYLCASSLAGTGVKDTQYFGPGTRLTVL.

The chain uses TRBV25-1 and TRBJ2-1, with TRBD2 matching over 7 bases. The trim removed 4 bases at V and 7 bases at J, leaving 16 bases unmatched. The CDR3 has 17 residues. Germline lookup yields CDR1 MGHDK and CDR2 SYGVNS. This CDR3 reads CASSGRVSAGSRNEQFF. The CDR3, as DNA: TGTGCCAGCAGTGGGAGGGTGTCAGCGGGGTCGCGGAATGAGCAGTTCTTC. Based on the CDR3 plus reference TRBV25-1 and TRBJ2-1, the full variable domain is EADIYQTPRYLVIGTGKKITLECSQTMGHDKMYWYQQDPGMELHLIHYSYGVNSTEKGDLSSESTVSRIRTEHFPLTLESARPSHTSQYLCASSGRVSAGSRNEQFFGPGTRLTVL.

The table lists this clone with a few counts. This chain links TRBV7-9 with TRBJ1-1; D might be TRBD1 (6 bases). Trimming cost V 3 bases and J 0 bases, with 11 bases left between them. Germline-derived CDR1 and CDR2 are SEHNR and FQNEAQ (reference sequence). The CDR3 is made up of 15 amino acids. The CDR3 protein is CASSFGGLVNTEAFF. The CDR3 DNA reads as TGTGCCAGCAGCTTTGGGGGGCTAGTGAACACTGAAGCTTTCTTT.

This clone was seen only a few times. A much larger clonotype is one base distant, so this may be a read error. The chain joins TRBV9 to TRBJ1-6, with 10 bases lining up with TRBD1. Germline assignment: CDR1 SGDLS and CDR2 YYNGEE. The CDR3 totals 15 residues. The J segment lost 7 bases and the V segment lost 3 bases, leaving 4 bases of the junction unmatched. The CDR3 loop reads CASSERDRGNSPLHF. DNA of the CDR3: TGTGCCAGCAGCGAGCGGGACAGGGGCAATTCACCCCTCCACTTT.

This clone showed up just once. The chain joins TRBV14 to TRBJ2-7; D is unresolved. The germline V gene encodes CDR1 SGHDN and CDR2 FVKESK. Deletions cut 4 bases from V and 4 bases from J, with 5 bases between. CDR3 length equals 11 residues. CDR3 nucleotides: TGTGCCAGCAGCCTTCAGTACGAGCAGTACTTC. This sequence encodes CASSLQYEQYF.

The sample holds a few counts of this clone. The chain uses TRBV10-3 and TRBJ2-1; 10 nucleotides align to TRBD2. Unmatched junction bases numbered 2, after V lost 9 bases and J lost 3 bases. CDR3 length equals 13 residues. Germline V CDR1 and CDR2: ENHRY, SYGVKD. Here the CDR3 DNA reads TGTGCCATATCTAGCGGGGGCTACAATGAGCAGTTCTTC. This encodes CAISSGGYNEQFF.

The chain combines TRBV30 with TRBJ2-1; D possibly corresponds to TRBD2 (5 bases). CDR1 and CDR2 from the germline V gene are GTSNPN and SVGIG (reference sequence). The CDR3 extends over 11 amino acids. V was cut by 5 bases and J by 7 bases, with 9 bases left in between. The CDR3 spells CAWGSRNEQFF. The CDR3 DNA follows: TGTGCCTGGGGGAGTAGGAATGAGCAGTTCTTC. Together with reference TRBV30 and TRBJ2-1, the CDR3 gives the full variable domain: SQTIHQWPATLVQPVGSPLSLECTVEGTSNPNLYWYRQAAGRGLQLLFYSVGIGQISSEVPQNLSASRPQDRQFILSSKKLLLSDSGFYLCAWGSRNEQFFGPGTRLTVL.

The V call is TRBV4-3, the J call TRBJ1-6; D remains ambiguous. V was clipped by 1 base and J by 8 bases, with 6 bases between them. The CDR3 runs 13 residues. Looked up from germline, CDR1 is LGHNA and CDR2 is YSLEER. The CDR3 here is CASSQVGDSPLHF. CDR3 DNA: TGCGCCAGCAGCCAAGTTGGAGATTCACCCCTCCACTTT.

The gene calls are TRBV7-9 and TRBJ2-1; TRBD1 matches 7 bases. V dropped 4 bases and J dropped 10; count of bases not matched to a gene: 1. The CDR3 consists of 11 residues. CDR1 is SEHNR and CDR2 is FQNEAQ in the germline V gene (reference sequence). In nucleotides, the CDR3 is TGTGCCAGCAGCTCGGACAGGGAGCAGTTCTTC. It specifies CASSSDREQFF.

In this sample, this clone turned up a few times. The rearrangement joins TRBV2 to TRBJ1-6, with D perhaps matching TRBD1 (6 bases). The CDR3 runs 13 residues. Germline CDR1 SNHLY, CDR2 FYNNEI. The V and J ends lost 6 bases and 8 bases respectively, with 11 bases between them. CDR3 in DNA: TGTGCCAGCAGCAGGGACATGGATTCACCCCTCCACTTT. Translation: CASSRDMDSPLHF. Using reference TRBV2 and TRBJ1-6 for the parts outside the CDR3, the full variable domain is EPEVTQTPSHQVTQMGQEVILRCVPISNHLYFYWYRQILGQKVEFLVSFYNNEISEKSEIFDDQFSVERPDGSNFTLKIRSTKLEDSAMYFCASSRDMDSPLHFGNGTRLTVT.